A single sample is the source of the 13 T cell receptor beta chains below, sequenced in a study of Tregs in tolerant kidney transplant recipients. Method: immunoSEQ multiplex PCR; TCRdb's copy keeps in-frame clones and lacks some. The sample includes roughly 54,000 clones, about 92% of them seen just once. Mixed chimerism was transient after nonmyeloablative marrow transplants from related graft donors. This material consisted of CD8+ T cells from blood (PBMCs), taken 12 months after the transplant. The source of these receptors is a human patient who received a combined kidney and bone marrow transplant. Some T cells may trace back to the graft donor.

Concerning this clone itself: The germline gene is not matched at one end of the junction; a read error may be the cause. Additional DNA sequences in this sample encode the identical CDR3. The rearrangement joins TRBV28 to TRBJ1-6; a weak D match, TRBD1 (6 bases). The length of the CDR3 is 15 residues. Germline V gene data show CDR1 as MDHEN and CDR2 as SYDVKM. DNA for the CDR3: TGTGCCAGCACCCTCGGACAGCAGCGTAATTCCCCCCTCCACTTT. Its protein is CASTLGQQRNSPLHF.

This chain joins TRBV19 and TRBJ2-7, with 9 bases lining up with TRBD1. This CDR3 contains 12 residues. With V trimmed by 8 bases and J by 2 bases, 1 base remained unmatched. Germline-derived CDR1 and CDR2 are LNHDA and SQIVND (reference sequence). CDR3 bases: TGTGCCAGTCGGGACAGGGCCTACGAGCAGTACTTC. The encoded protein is CASRDRAYEQYF.

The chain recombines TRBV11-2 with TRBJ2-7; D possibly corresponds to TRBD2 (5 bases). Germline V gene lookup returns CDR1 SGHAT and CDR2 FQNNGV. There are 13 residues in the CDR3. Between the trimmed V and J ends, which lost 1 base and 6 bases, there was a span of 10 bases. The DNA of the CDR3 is TGTGCCAGCAGCTTAGGGACTCCGGGCGAGCAGTACTTC. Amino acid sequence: CASSLGTPGEQYF.

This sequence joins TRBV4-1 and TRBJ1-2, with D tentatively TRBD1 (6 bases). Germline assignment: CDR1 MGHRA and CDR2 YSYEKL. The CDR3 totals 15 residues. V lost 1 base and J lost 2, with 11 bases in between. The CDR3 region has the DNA TGCGCCAGCAGCCAAGCCGAAGGGACAAACTATGGCTACACCTTC. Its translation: CASSQAEGTNYGYTF.

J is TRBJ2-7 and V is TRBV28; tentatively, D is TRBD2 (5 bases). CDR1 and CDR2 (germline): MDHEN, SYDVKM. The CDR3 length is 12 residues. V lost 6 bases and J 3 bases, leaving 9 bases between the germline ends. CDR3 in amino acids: CASSRRNYEQYF. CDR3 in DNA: TGTGCCAGCAGCCGGAGGAACTACGAGCAGTACTTC.

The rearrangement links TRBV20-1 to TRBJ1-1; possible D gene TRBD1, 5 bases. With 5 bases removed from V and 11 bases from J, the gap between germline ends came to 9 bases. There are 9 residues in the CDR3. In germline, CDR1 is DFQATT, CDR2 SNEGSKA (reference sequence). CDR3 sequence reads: CSAGAGAFF. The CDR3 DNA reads TGCAGTGCTGGGGCGGGGGCTTTCTTT.

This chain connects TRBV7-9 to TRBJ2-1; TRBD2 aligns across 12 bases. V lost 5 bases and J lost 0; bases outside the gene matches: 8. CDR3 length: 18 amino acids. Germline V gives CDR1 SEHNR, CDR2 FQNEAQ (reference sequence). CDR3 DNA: TGTGCCAGCAGCCCTGGACTAGCGGGATTATCCTCCTACAATGAGCAGTTCTTC. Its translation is CASSPGLAGLSSYNEQFF. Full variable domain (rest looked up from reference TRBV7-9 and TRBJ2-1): DTGVSQNPRHKITKRGQNVTFRCDPISEHNRLYWYRQTLGQGPEFLTYFQNEAQLEKSRLLSDRFSAERPKGSFSTLEIQRTEQGDSAMYLCASSPGLAGLSSYNEQFFGPGTRLTVL.

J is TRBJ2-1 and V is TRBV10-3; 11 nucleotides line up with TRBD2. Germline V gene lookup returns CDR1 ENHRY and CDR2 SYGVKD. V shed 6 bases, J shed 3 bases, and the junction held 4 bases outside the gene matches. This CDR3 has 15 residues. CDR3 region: CAIRDGTSGYNEQFF. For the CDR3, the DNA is TGTGCCATCAGGGATGGGACTAGCGGCTACAATGAGCAGTTCTTC.

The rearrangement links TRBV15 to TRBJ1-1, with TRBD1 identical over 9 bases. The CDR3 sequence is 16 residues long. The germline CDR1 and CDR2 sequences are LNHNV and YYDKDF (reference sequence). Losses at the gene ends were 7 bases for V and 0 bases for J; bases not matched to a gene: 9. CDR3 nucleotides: TGTGCCACCAACCCTAGGACAGGGGCTCTGAACACTGAAGCTTTCTTT. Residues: CATNPRTGALNTEAFF.

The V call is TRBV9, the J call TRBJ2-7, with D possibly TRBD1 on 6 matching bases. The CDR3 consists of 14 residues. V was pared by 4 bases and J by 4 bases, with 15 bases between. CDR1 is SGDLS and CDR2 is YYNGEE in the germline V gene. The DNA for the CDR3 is TGTGCCAGCAGCCCTTGGGGACAAATATACGAGCAGTACTTC. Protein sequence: CASSPWGQIYEQYF.

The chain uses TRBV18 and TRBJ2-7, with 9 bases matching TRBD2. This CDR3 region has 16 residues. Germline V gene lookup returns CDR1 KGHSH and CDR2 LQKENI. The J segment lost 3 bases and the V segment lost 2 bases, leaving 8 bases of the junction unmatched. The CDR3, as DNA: TGTGCCAGCTCACCAGACTTTAGCGGGAGATACTACGAGCAGTACTTC. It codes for CASSPDFSGRYYEQYF.

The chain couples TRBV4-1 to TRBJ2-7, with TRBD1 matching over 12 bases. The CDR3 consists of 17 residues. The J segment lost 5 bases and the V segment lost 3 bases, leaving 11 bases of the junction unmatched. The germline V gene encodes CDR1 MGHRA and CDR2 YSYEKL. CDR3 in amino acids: CASSQHPGQGAQNEQYF. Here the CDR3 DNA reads TGCGCCAGCAGCCAGCACCCGGGACAGGGGGCTCAAAACGAGCAGTACTTC.

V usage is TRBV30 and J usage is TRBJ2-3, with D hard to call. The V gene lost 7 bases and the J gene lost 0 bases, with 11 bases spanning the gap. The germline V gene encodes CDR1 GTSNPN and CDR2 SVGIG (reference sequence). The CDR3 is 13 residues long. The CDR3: CAFGGTSTDTQYF. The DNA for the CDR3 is TGTGCCTTCGGCGGAACTAGCACAGATACGCAGTATTTT.